This is a list of T cell receptor beta chains from one sample in a study of blood T cell repertoires in COVID-19. Some clones are missing from TCRdb's copy, which holds only in-frame ones; the method was immunoSEQ multiplex PCR. The table records nearly 250,000 clones, 86% of them present only once. Sequenced sample: PBMCs or T cells enriched from blood (not recorded which). Receptor source: a woman aged 45-65 years who had recovered from COVID-19. Each CDR3 is given with its conserved first and last residue. Each record gives: D gene, J gene, V gene, CDR3 length, clone size, CDR3 DNA, CDR3 protein. D genes are given only for firm matches. The listing skips clone size in some rows; elsewhere it reads once, few, many or a size class.

>NA|TRBJ2-7|TRBV5-6|14|NA
TGTGCCAGCAGCTTGCTGGACAGAGCCTACGAGCAGTACTTC
CASSLLDRAYEQYF
>NA|TRBJ1-2|TRBV7-8|16|NA
TGTGCCAGCAGCTTAGATAGTACCCTAGCTAACTATGGCTACACCTTC
CASSLDSTLANYGYTF
>NA|TRBJ2-1|TRBV7-8|12|NA
TGTGCCAGCAGCTTGGATTTTAGAGGGCAGTTCTTC
CASSLDFRGQFF
>TRBD1|TRBJ2-5|TRBV5-4|14|NA
TGTGCCAGCAGCCGGCAGGGGGCCGGGGAGACCCAGTACTTC
CASSRQGAGETQYF
>TRBD2|TRBJ2-5|TRBV2|16|NA
TGTGCCAGCAGTGCCCCCGGGGCTAGCGGGAGAGAGACCCAGTACTTC
CASSAPGASGRETQYF
>NA|TRBJ2-1|TRBV5-1|15|NA
TGCGCCAGCAGCTTGGTCCAGGAGGGGGCAGGGGAGCAGTTCTTC
CASSLVQEGAGEQFF
>TRBD1|TRBJ2-7|TRBV7-9|16|few
TGTGCCAGCAGCTTAACCCCCGGGACAGGGGACTACGAGCAGTACTTC
CASSLTPGTGDYEQYF
>TRBD1|TRBJ2-2|TRBV5-4|18|NA
TGTGCCAGCAGCTTATGGGTGTCGACAGGGGTTCGCACCGGGGAGCTGTTTTTT
CASSLWVSTGVRTGELFF
>NA|TRBJ1-6|TRBV3-1/TRBV3-2|14|NA
TGTGCCAGCAGCCACAGGGACTATAATTCACCCCTCCACTTT
CASSHRDYNSPLHF
>NA|TRBJ1-2|TRBV6-5|14|NA
TGTGCCACGACACGCGTAGGGGTGAGCTATGGCTACACCTTC
CATTRVGVSYGYTF
>NA|TRBJ2-5|TRBV18|12|NA
TGTGCCAGCTCCCCTACAGAAGAGACCCAGTACTTC
CASSPTEETQYF
>TRBD2|TRBJ2-2|TRBV9|14|few
TGTGCCAGCAGATCAGCGGGAGGCACCGGGGAGCTGTTTTTT
CASRSAGGTGELFF
>TRBD2|TRBJ2-1|TRBV3-1/TRBV3-2|17|NA
TGTGCCAGCAGCCAAGCGGAGGAGACTAGCGGCTACAATGAGCAGTTCTTC
CASSQAEETSGYNEQFF
>NA|TRBJ2-7|TRBV6-5|12|NA
TGTGCCAGCAGTCCCCGGGGTAAAGGGCAGTACTTC
CASSPRGKGQYF
>NA|TRBJ1-5|TRBV4-3|13|NA
TGCGCCAGCAGCTACAACAGGGATCAGCCCCAGCATTTT
CASSYNRDQPQHF
>NA|TRBJ2-7|TRBV6-5|14|NA
TGTGCCAGCAGGAGGACAATCGCGGCATACGAGCAGTACTTC
CASRRTIAAYEQYF
>NA|TRBJ1-6|TRBV7-9|14|NA
TGTGCCAGCAGCTTAAGCGTTCTTAATTCACCCCTCCACTTT
CASSLSVLNSPLHF
>TRBD1|TRBJ2-7|TRBV18|14|NA
TGTGCCAGCTCACCAACACAGGGGTACCACGAGCAGTACTTC
CASSPTQGYHEQYF
>TRBD2|TRBJ2-5|TRBV28|14|NA
TGTGCCAGCAGCATGGCGGGAGGGCAAGAGACCCAGTACTTC
CASSMAGGQETQYF
>TRBD1|TRBJ2-3|TRBV6-5|15|NA
TGTGCCAGCACTAGAGACAGGGGGCTTGCAGATACGCAGTATTTT
CASTRDRGLADTQYF
>TRBD1|TRBJ1-5|TRBV19|15|NA
TGTGCCAGTAGGAGGGACAGGGCGGACAATCAGCCCCAGCATTTT
CASRRDRADNQPQHF
>NA|TRBJ1-2|TRBV10-1|14|NA
TGCGCCAGCAGTGACTTAAACAGGGTGGGCGGCTACACCTTC
CASSDLNRVGGYTF
>TRBD2|TRBJ2-2|TRBV7-9|15|NA
TGTGCCAGCAGTTTAGCGGGAGGGCAGGCCGGGGAGCTGTTTTTT
CASSLAGGQAGELFF
>NA|TRBJ2-3|TRBV7-6|15|NA
TGTGCCAGCAGCTCCAGACGGGTGCTCACAGATACGCAGTATTTT
CASSSRRVLTDTQYF
>TRBD1|TRBJ1-3|TRBV3-1/TRBV3-2|17|NA
TGTGCCAGCAGCCAAGGGACAGGGGGCCTCTCTGGAAACACCATATATTTT
CASSQGTGGLSGNTIYF
>TRBD1|TRBJ2-1|TRBV6-4|15|NA
TGTGCCAGCAGTCCTGGGACAGGAAGCTACAATGAGCAGTTCTTC
CASSPGTGSYNEQFF
>TRBD1|TRBJ2-7|TRBV6-4|14|NA
TGTGCCAGCAGTGCCGAGACAGGGAACTACGAGCAGTACTTC
CASSAETGNYEQYF
>TRBD1|TRBJ1-6|TRBV11-1|15|NA
TGTGCCAGCAGATCGGGACAGGGACTTAATTCACCCCTCCACTTT
CASRSGQGLNSPLHF
>TRBD2|TRBJ2-1|TRBV7-9|15|NA
TGTGCCAGCCCGATTGGGGGAGGGCCCTACAATGAGCAGTTCTTC
CASPIGGGPYNEQFF
>TRBD2|TRBJ2-2|TRBV14|17|NA
TGTGCCAGCAGCCCGGGGGGGATTGGGATCAACACCGGGGAGCTGTTTTTT
CASSPGGIGINTGELFF
>TRBD1|TRBJ1-4|TRBV10-1|17|NA
TGCGCCAGCAGTGAGTCGACAGGGGAGGCAACTAATGAAAAACTGTTTTTT
CASSESTGEATNEKLFF
>NA|TRBJ2-3|TRBV7-9|13|NA
TGTGCCAGCAGACCGGACTCTCGGGATACGCAGTATTTT
CASRPDSRDTQYF
>TRBD1|TRBJ1-4|TRBV7-9|14|NA
TGTGCCAGCAGCACTACAGGGGGTGCTGAAAAACTGTTTTTT
CASSTTGGAEKLFF
>NA|TRBJ2-1|TRBV14|15|NA
TGTGCCAGCAGCCGAGCTAGATTATCCTACAATGAGCAGTTCTTC
CASSRARLSYNEQFF
>NA|TRBJ1-1|TRBV2|11|NA
TGTGCCAGCAGGGAAGAATCGGGGGCTTTCTTT
CASREESGAFF
>NA|TRBJ2-7|TRBV7-9|13|NA
TGTGCCAGCAGCTTACTCGAGACTTACGAGCAGTACTTC
CASSLLETYEQYF
>NA|TRBJ1-6|TRBV30|12|many
TGTGCCTGGAGACATTCCAATTCACCCCTCCACTTT
CAWRHSNSPLHF
>NA|TRBJ1-2|TRBV10-3|12|NA
TGTGCCATCAGTGATTACAGACCCGGCTACACCTTC
CAISDYRPGYTF
>NA|TRBJ1-2|TRBV18|19|NA
TGTGCCAGCTCACCGACCGGGGGTGTATTCGTTGTGAGAAACTATGGCTACACCTTC
CASSPTGGVFVVRNYGYTF
>TRBD1|TRBJ2-6|TRBV5-1|19|NA
TGCGCCAGCAGCTTGGCGAGGACAGGGACCCCCTCTGGGGCCAACGTCCTGACTTTC
CASSLARTGTPSGANVLTF
>NA|TRBJ2-3|TRBV9|15|NA
TGTGCCTCAAGCGTAGAGTGGCTGGGCACAGATACGCAGTATTTT
CASSVEWLGTDTQYF
>NA|TRBJ1-5|TRBV7-2|14|NA
TGTGCCAGCAGCCAACAGGGCGGGGGCCAGCCCCAGCATTTT
CASSQQGGGQPQHF
>NA|TRBJ2-1|TRBV11-3|14|NA
TGTGCCAGCAGCTTAAAACCGACTAACAATGAGCAGTTCTTC
CASSLKPTNNEQFF
>NA|TRBJ2-5|TRBV7-9|14|NA
TGTGCCAGCAGCGTAGAGACATCACAAGAGACCCAGTACTTC
CASSVETSQETQYF
>NA|TRBJ2-6|TRBV4-3|14|NA
TGCGCCGCGGGACCGTCCCCTGGGGCCAACGTCCTGACTTTC
CAAGPSPGANVLTF
>NA|TRBJ2-2|TRBV2|15|NA
TGTGCCAGCAAGGCGGAGGGCAAATTGGGCGGGGAGCTGTTTTTT
CASKAEGKLGGELFF
>TRBD1|TRBJ2-6|TRBV12-5|18|NA
TGTGCTAGTGGTTTGGATCACACAGGGGGCTCTGGGGCCAACGTCCTGACTTTC
CASGLDHTGGSGANVLTF
>NA|TRBJ2-3|TRBV7-6|15|NA
TGTGCCAGCAGCTTAGGGCCTAGCGAGTCAGATACGCAGTATTTT
CASSLGPSESDTQYF
>TRBD1|TRBJ1-2|TRBV27|14|NA
TGTGCCAGCAGTCCCAGACAGGGTACCTATGGCTACACCTTC
CASSPRQGTYGYTF
>NA|TRBJ1-5|TRBV7-2|13|NA
TGTGCCAGCAGCTCGACAGAGAATCAGCCCCAGCATTTT
CASSSTENQPQHF
>TRBD1|TRBJ1-6|TRBV7-3|15|once
TGTGCCAGCAGCTTAGGAGGGGGCTTGAATTCACCCCTCCACTTT
CASSLGGGLNSPLHF
>TRBD1|TRBJ1-2|TRBV19|18|once
TGTGCCAGTAGTATGATAATTAGGAGGGGGCAGCGCTCGGAGGGCTACACCTTC
CASSMIIRRGQRSEGYTF
>TRBD1|TRBJ2-6|TRBV7-8|17|NA
TGTGCCAGCAGCACGACAGGGGCTGGCTCTGGGGCCAACGTCCTGACTTTC
CASSTTGAGSGANVLTF
>TRBD1|TRBJ1-2|TRBV28|13|NA
TGTGCCACCACTGAGGGACAGGACTATGGCTACACCTTC
CATTEGQDYGYTF
>NA|TRBJ1-1|TRBV5-4|17|NA
TGTGCCAGCAGCCCCGGACGGCATTCGGGGGGCAACACTGAAGCTTTCTTT
CASSPGRHSGGNTEAFF
>TRBD1|TRBJ2-5|TRBV10-1|14|few
TGCGCCAGCAGTGAGTCGACAGGGGGAGAGACCCAGTACTTC
CASSESTGGETQYF
>NA|TRBJ2-4|TRBV12-3/TRBV12-4|13|NA
TGTGCCAGCAGTTTATCTGCCAAAAACATTCAGTACTTC
CASSLSAKNIQYF
>TRBD1|TRBJ2-3|TRBV7-2|16|NA
TGTGCCAGCAGCTTGAGACAGGGGGGAAGCACAGATACGCAGTATTTT
CASSLRQGGSTDTQYF
>TRBD2|TRBJ2-1|TRBV5-1|15|NA
TGCGCCAGCAGCTTGACTAGCGGGAGTGGGAATGAGCAGTTCTTC
CASSLTSGSGNEQFF